This T cell receptor (beta chain) is drawn from a study of blood T cell repertoires in COVID-19. Across the whole study: From the United States, Italy and Spain came samples of acute and convalescent COVID-19. The analysed material was cDNA or gDNA that came from T cells, B-cell-depleted T cells, or PBMCs.

This CDR3 spans 11 amino acids. V dropped 9 bases and J dropped 3 bases, with 8 bases sitting between them. The V gene's germline CDR1 is KGHSH and CDR2 LQKENI. Original data processing: Reference gene primers were amplified, and this amplification served to estimate nucleated cell counts. Here immunoSEQ multiplex PCR was the method, and the copy in TCRdb shows in-frame clones only, minus some. V, J and clone size were drawn from that table, and D and trimming were deduced from the DNA. The sample includes under 200,000 clones, around 87% seen only once; the top ten take roughly 2.6%. The TCR sequence derives from a middle-aged man with active or convalescent COVID-19. The rearrangement uses TRBV18 and TRBJ2-5; D might be TRBD1 (6 bases). Material: peripheral blood. The CDR3 nucleotides read TGTGCCAGTACAGGGAAAGAGACCCAGTACTTC. Its protein product is CASTGKETQYF.